The 30 T cell receptor beta chains below all came from one sample that was sequenced in a study of blood T cell repertoires in COVID-19. TCRdb's table, derived via immunoSEQ multiplex PCR, lists solely in-frame clones and lacks some. The profile shows roughly 58,000 clones, around 66% of them singletons. Sample: PBMCs or T cells enriched from blood (not recorded which). These receptors were obtained from a woman aged 60-75 years who had been exposed to COVID-19.

This clone was seen just once. The chain carries TRBV30 and TRBJ1-5, with 12 bases that match TRBD1. Germline V gene lookup returns CDR1 GTSNPN and CDR2 SVGIG (reference sequence). Germline trimming cut 1 base from V and 6 bases from J; bases unmatched to any gene: 4. This CDR3 region has 15 residues. The DNA for the CDR3 is TGTGCCTGGAGTGACGGGACAGGGGGCGTTCAGCCCCAGCATTTT. As protein: CAWSDGTGGVQPQHF.

This chain uses TRBV6-5 with TRBJ1-2, with TRBD1 identical over 7 bases. Germline assignment: CDR1 MNHEY and CDR2 SVGAGI. This CDR3 contains 14 residues. Losses at the gene ends were 6 bases for V and 8 bases for J; bases not matched to a gene: 12. CDR3 coding DNA: TGTGCCAGCAGACGTCGACAGGGTAGATTGGGCTACACCTTC. Its protein is CASRRRQGRLGYTF.

The DNA of the CDR3 is TGCAGCGTTGCAGACAGGATGATGAACACCGGGGAGCTGTTTTTT. As protein: CSVADRMMNTGELFF. The rearrangement links TRBV29-1 to TRBJ2-2; weak D call: TRBD1 (6 bases). The CDR3 is 15 amino acids. The V gene's germline CDR1 is SQVTM and CDR2 ANQGSEA. V lost 4 bases, J lost 1 base, and 13 bases lay in between.

V usage is TRBV18 and J usage is TRBJ2-2, with TRBD1 matching 8 bases. CDR3 length equals 14 residues. Germline values: CDR1 KGHSH, CDR2 LQKENI. Unmatched junction bases numbered 5, after V lost 5 bases and J lost 6 bases. The CDR3 is CASSATGAAGELFF. The DNA of the CDR3 is TGTGCCAGCTCAGCGACAGGGGCGGCCGGGGAGCTGTTTTTT.

The rearrangement joins TRBV19 to TRBJ2-5; the D is unclear. The germline V and J ends were trimmed by 5 bases and 4 bases, with 11 bases remaining between them. The germline V gene has CDR1 LNHDA and CDR2 SQIVND (reference sequence). The CDR3 has 13 amino acids. CDR3 nucleotides: TGTGCCAGTAGTCTAGTCCTGCGAGAGACCCAGTACTTC. Its protein product is CASSLVLRETQYF. Filled out from reference TRBV19 and TRBJ2-5, the complete variable domain reads DGGITQSPKYLFRKEGQNVTLSCEQNLNHDAMYWYRQDPGQGLRLIYYSQIVNDFQKGDIAEGYSVSREKKESFPLTVTSAQKNPTAFYLCASSLVLRETQYFGPGTRLLVL.

This clone turned up a few times. V gene TRBV25-1 combines with J gene TRBJ1-5; D is undetermined. The CDR3 is made up of 14 amino acids. The ends were cut back, 1 base at V and 4 bases at J, with 8 bases in the middle. Germline V gene lookup returns CDR1 MGHDK and CDR2 SYGVNS. CDR3 region: CASSEWYRNQPQHF. CDR3 in DNA: TGTGCCAGCAGTGAATGGTACAGAAATCAGCCCCAGCATTTT. The full variable domain, completed using reference TRBV25-1 and TRBJ1-5, is EADIYQTPRYLVIGTGKKITLECSQTMGHDKMYWYQQDPGMELHLIHYSYGVNSTEKGDLSSESTVSRIRTEHFPLTLESARPSHTSQYLCASSEWYRNQPQHFGDGTRLSIL.

The chain combines TRBV6-2 or TRBV6-3 with TRBJ2-7; D may be TRBD2 (6 bases). The V gene lost 2 bases and the J gene lost 5 bases, with 19 bases spanning the gap. Germline V gene data show CDR1 as MNHEY and CDR2 as SVGEGT. This CDR3 region has 16 residues. The CDR3 bases are TGTGCCAGCAGTTACGATCGGTCTGGCGGGGAAAACGAGCAGTACTTC. It encodes CASSYDRSGGENEQYF.

This clone showed up just a few times. The chain employs TRBV7-2 and TRBJ1-4; 9 positions agree with TRBD1. J was trimmed by 8 bases and V by 0 bases; bases with no gene match: 13. The CDR3 covers 18 residues. CDR1 is SGHTA, CDR2 FQGNSA, per germline. As DNA, the CDR3 is TGTGCCAGCAGCTTAGCGTCATCCCCCGGACAGGGGAGGGAAAAACTGTTTTTT. It specifies CASSLASSPGQGREKLFF. The whole variable domain, remainder taken from reference TRBV7-2 and TRBJ1-4, is GAGVSQSPSNKVTEKGKDVELRCDPISGHTALYWYRQSLGQGLEFLIYFQGNSAPDKSGLPSDRFSAERTGGSVSTLTIQRTQQEDSAVYLCASSLASSPGQGREKLFFGSGTQLSVL.

The chain combines TRBV9 with TRBJ1-1; 10 positions agree with TRBD1. Germline trimming cut 4 bases from V and 4 bases from J; bases unmatched to any gene: 7. In germline, CDR1 is SGDLS, CDR2 YYNGEE. This CDR3 spans 15 amino acids. The chain's CDR3 is CASSPRQGASTEAFF. The CDR3 DNA is TGTGCCAGCAGCCCGAGACAGGGGGCGTCCACTGAAGCTTTCTTT.

The chain joins TRBV11-2 to TRBJ1-2; TRBD1 matches at 8 bases. With 5 bases clipped from V and 4 bases from J, the junction kept 3 bases outside the gene matches. CDR3 length: 13 amino acids. CDR1 and CDR2 from the germline V gene are SGHAT and FQNNGV. DNA of the CDR3: TGTGCCAGCAGCCGCGGGACAGGCTATGGCTACACCTTC. Its translation is CASSRGTGYGYTF. Full variable domain (missing parts from reference TRBV11-2 and TRBJ1-2): EAGVAQSPRYKIIEKRQSVAFWCNPISGHATLYWYQQILGQGPKLLIQFQNNGVVDDSQLPKDRFSAERLKGVDSTLKIQPAKLEDSAVYLCASSRGTGYGYTFGSGTRLTVV.

In the case of this clone: The junction departs from germline at one end; a sequencing error may be responsible. The CDR3 DNA sequence: TGTGCTAGCAGCTTAGGAACTAGCGGTTCTCGTGGGGAGCTGTTTTTT. This codes for CASSLGTSGSRGELFF. The V call is TRBV7-7, the J call TRBJ2-2, with 8 bases fitting TRBD2. Germline CDR1 and CDR2: SSHAT and FNYEAQ (reference sequence). This CDR3 contains 16 residues.

The V and J genes are TRBV4-3 and TRBJ2-3, with D perhaps TRBD1 (5 bases). The V gene's germline CDR1 is LGHNA and CDR2 YSLEER. The CDR3 sequence is 12 residues long. Deletions cut 0 bases from V and 8 bases from J, with 6 bases between. The CDR3 region has the DNA TGCGCCAGCAGCCAAGATAGGGGTACGCAGTATTTT. It yields the protein CASSQDRGTQYF.

The V call is TRBV4-3, the J call TRBJ1-4; 7 positions match TRBD1. The germline CDR1 and CDR2 sequences are LGHNA and YSLEER. Trimming removed 2 bases from V and 8 bases from J; junction bases left unmatched: 8. CDR3 size: 15 residues. In DNA, the CDR3 is TGCGCCAGCAGCCAATTAACAGGGGAGACAGAAAAACTGTTTTTT. It translates to CASSQLTGETEKLFF.

This clone was recorded once. The rearrangement links TRBV5-6 to TRBJ1-5; a weak D match, TRBD1 (6 bases). V lost 1 base, J lost 3 bases, and 11 bases lay in between. CDR3 size: 15 residues. Germline lookup yields CDR1 SGHDT and CDR2 YYEEEE. The CDR3 DNA is TGTGCCAGCAGCTTGAGGCAGGGGAACAATCAGCCCCAGCATTTT. Translated, it gives CASSLRQGNNQPQHF.

Only a few counts were recorded for this clone. This sequence joins TRBV4-3 and TRBJ1-3; unclear D gene. This CDR3 has 13 amino acids. CDR1 and CDR2 (germline): LGHNA, YSLEER. V was clipped by 4 bases and J by 3 bases, with 7 bases between them. The CDR3 DNA follows: TGCGCCAGCAGCCTCGTCCGTGGAAACACCATATATTTT. Amino acid sequence: CASSLVRGNTIYF.

This clone occurred once. The CDR3 here is CASSWLTGTYEQYF. CDR3 sequence (DNA): TGTGCCAGCAGTTGGCTGACAGGGACCTACGAGCAGTACTTC. The J gene is TRBJ2-7, the V gene TRBV6-1; 7 bases are a match to TRBD1. The CDR3 has 14 residues. V lost 5 bases to trimming and J lost 2 bases; unmatched junction nucleotides: 6. Germline values: CDR1 MNHNS, CDR2 SASEGT.

The chain combines TRBV19 with TRBJ1-5; D possibly corresponds to TRBD1 (6 bases). The CDR3 contains 12 residues. V was shortened by 6 bases and J by 9 bases, with 12 bases between the two germline ends. Germline V gene sequence: CDR1 LNHDA, CDR2 SQIVND (reference sequence). The CDR3 is CASRAVRGPQHF. DNA of the CDR3: TGTGCCAGTAGAGCTGTCAGGGGGCCCCAGCATTTT.

The chain carries TRBV30 and TRBJ1-1, with 8 bases fitting TRBD1. Germline CDR1 GTSNPN, CDR2 SVGIG (reference sequence). V was pared by 5 bases and J by 7 bases, with 6 bases of the junction left unmatched. The length of the CDR3 is 12 residues. CDR3 sequence (DNA): TGTGCCTGGGCTCAGGGGGCTTTTGAAGCTTTCTTT. Its translation is CAWAQGAFEAFF. Variable domain in full (rest from reference TRBV30 and TRBJ1-1): SQTIHQWPATLVQPVGSPLSLECTVEGTSNPNLYWYRQAAGRGLQLLFYSVGIGQISSEVPQNLSASRPQDRQFILSSKKLLLSDSGFYLCAWAQGAFEAFFGQGTRLTVV.

CDR3 sequence reads: CASSSDRIYSNQPQHF. The CDR3 DNA follows: TGTGCCAGCAGTTCCGACAGAATCTATAGCAATCAGCCCCAGCATTTT. The V call is TRBV6-2 or TRBV6-3, the J call TRBJ1-5; a weak D match, TRBD1 (5 bases). Germline CDR1 reads MNHEY; CDR2 reads SVGEGT. Trimming shortened V by 4 bases and J by 0 bases, and 13 bases separated the two germline ends. This CDR3 has 16 amino acids.

The chain couples TRBV19 to TRBJ1-1; 9 bases are a match to TRBD1. This CDR3 region has 18 residues. In germline, CDR1 is LNHDA, CDR2 SQIVND (reference sequence). J was trimmed by 1 base and V by 7 bases; bases with no gene match: 16. CDR3 in amino acids: CASTVRADRGTPNTEAFF. CDR3 nucleotides: TGTGCCAGTACTGTTCGGGCGGACAGGGGAACTCCGAACACTGAAGCTTTCTTT.

This chain joins TRBV7-8 and TRBJ2-7; D may be TRBD2 (6 bases). The V gene lost 4 bases and the J gene lost 6 bases, with 19 bases spanning the gap. CDR1 and CDR2 (germline): SGHVS, FQNEAQ. The CDR3 contains 15 residues. This CDR3 is CASSSPTGSGGEQYF. CDR3 DNA sequence: TGTGCCAGCAGCTCTCCGACCGGGAGTGGCGGCGAGCAGTACTTC.

J is TRBJ2-2 and V is TRBV2; 10 bases are shared with TRBD2. The CDR3 runs to 15 residues. Germline V lookup: CDR1 SNHLY, CDR2 FYNNEI. Trimming removed 9 bases from V and 3 bases from J; junction bases left unmatched: 7. The CDR3 loop reads CASSASGGDTGELFF. In nucleotides, the CDR3 is TGTGCCAGTTCCGCTAGCGGGGGTGACACCGGGGAGCTGTTTTTT.

The chain joins TRBV9 to TRBJ1-4; D is uncertain. Trimming cost V 0 bases and J 11 bases, with 11 bases left between them. The CDR3 covers 13 residues. The germline V gene encodes CDR1 SGDLS and CDR2 YYNGEE. In DNA form, the CDR3 reads TGTGCCAGCAGCGTAGATCCGGGGATCAAACTGTTTTTT. Amino acid sequence: CASSVDPGIKLFF.

The chain uses TRBV19 and TRBJ2-3; perhaps TRBD2 as D (6 bases). Germline V lookup: CDR1 LNHDA, CDR2 SQIVND (reference sequence). V lost 4 bases, J lost 5 bases, and 16 bases lay in between. The CDR3 extends over 15 amino acids. The CDR3 loop reads CASSNSGLGGDTQYF. CDR3 DNA sequence: TGTGCCAGTAGTAATAGCGGACTGGGTGGAGATACGCAGTATTTT.

V gene TRBV5-6 combines with J gene TRBJ2-1, with TRBD1 matching over 9 bases. The CDR3 runs 13 residues. The germline V gene encodes CDR1 SGHDT and CDR2 YYEEEE. V lost 3 bases and J lost 7; bases outside the gene matches: 2. This CDR3 reads CASSWGTGNEQFF. As DNA, the CDR3 is TGTGCCAGCAGCTGGGGGACAGGGAATGAGCAGTTCTTC.

This chain connects TRBV2 to TRBJ2-7; a possible D gene is TRBD2 (5 bases). The CDR3 is made up of 13 amino acids. Trimming left V 5 bases short and J 5 bases short, with 13 bases between. Germline V gives CDR1 SNHLY, CDR2 FYNNEI. Written as DNA, the CDR3 is TGTGCCAGCAGTTCGGACGGGAACCACGAGCAGTACTTC. Translation: CASSSDGNHEQYF. Full variable domain (rest looked up from reference TRBV2 and TRBJ2-7): EPEVTQTPSHQVTQMGQEVILRCVPISNHLYFYWYRQILGQKVEFLVSFYNNEISEKSEIFDDQFSVERPDGSNFTLKIRSTKLEDSAMYFCASSSDGNHEQYFGPGTRLTVT.

This clone was observed once. The chain's CDR3 is CASRSFSDRTDTQYF. CDR3 nucleotide sequence: TGTGCCAGCCGTTCCTTTAGCGACCGCACAGATACGCAGTATTTT. The genes are TRBV19 and TRBJ2-3; possible D gene TRBD2, 5 bases. CDR3 length: 15 residues. V lost 9 bases to trimming and J lost 1 base, with 17 bases between them. Germline V gene lookup returns CDR1 LNHDA and CDR2 SQIVND (reference sequence).

The gene calls are TRBV3-1 (or the pseudogene TRBV3-2) and TRBJ2-1; perhaps TRBD2 as D (5 bases). V gave up 0 bases and J gave up 15 bases, with 15 bases separating them. Germline CDR1 reads LGHDT; CDR2 reads YNNKEL (reference sequence). This CDR3 has 13 amino acids. In DNA form, the CDR3 reads TGTGCCAGCAGCCAAGACCGGGCGAGGGTTCTGTTCTTC. This gives the protein CASSQDRARVLFF.

J is TRBJ2-3 and V is TRBV6-5, with D possibly being TRBD2 (5 bases). Germline V gene sequence: CDR1 MNHEY, CDR2 SVGAGI. This CDR3 comprises 13 residues. Trimming cost V 0 bases and J 4 bases, with 5 bases left between them. The CDR3 reads CASSYSRADTQYF. In DNA form, the CDR3 reads TGTGCCAGCAGTTACTCGAGGGCAGATACGCAGTATTTT.

The J gene is TRBJ2-5, the V gene TRBV6-5, with 8 positions matching TRBD2. The germline V gene encodes CDR1 MNHEY and CDR2 SVGAGI. This CDR3 region has 14 residues. The ends lost 6 bases at V and 0 bases at J; junction bases unmatched: 3. The CDR3 DNA reads as TGTGCCAGCAGGGCTAGCGGGTACCAAGAGACCCAGTACTTC. It encodes CASRASGYQETQYF.